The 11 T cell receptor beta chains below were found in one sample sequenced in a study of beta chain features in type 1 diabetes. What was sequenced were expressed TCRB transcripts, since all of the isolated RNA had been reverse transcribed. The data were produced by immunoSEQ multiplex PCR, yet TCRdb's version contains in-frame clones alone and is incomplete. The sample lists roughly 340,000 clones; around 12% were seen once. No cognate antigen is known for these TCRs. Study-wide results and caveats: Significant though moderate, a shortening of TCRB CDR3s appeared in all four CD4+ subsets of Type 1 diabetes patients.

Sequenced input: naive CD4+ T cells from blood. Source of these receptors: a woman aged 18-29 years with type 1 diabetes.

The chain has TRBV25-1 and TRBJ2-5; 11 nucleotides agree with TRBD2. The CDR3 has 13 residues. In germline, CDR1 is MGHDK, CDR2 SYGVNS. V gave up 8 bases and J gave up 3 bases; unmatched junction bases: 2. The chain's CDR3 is CASQLAGEETQYF. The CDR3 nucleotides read TGTGCCAGCCAACTAGCGGGGGAAGAGACCCAGTACTTC.

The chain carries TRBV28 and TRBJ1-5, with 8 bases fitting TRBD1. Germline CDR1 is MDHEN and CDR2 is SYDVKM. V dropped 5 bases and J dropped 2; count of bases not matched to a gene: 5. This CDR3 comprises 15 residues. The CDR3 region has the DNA TGTGCCAGCAGTACGGGACAGGCGGGCAATCAGCCCCAGCATTTT. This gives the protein CASSTGQAGNQPQHF.

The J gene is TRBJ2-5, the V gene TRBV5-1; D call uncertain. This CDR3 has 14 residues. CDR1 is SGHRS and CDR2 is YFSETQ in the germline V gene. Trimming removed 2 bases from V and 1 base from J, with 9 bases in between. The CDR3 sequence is CASSFQAPQETQYF. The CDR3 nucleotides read TGCGCCAGCAGCTTCCAGGCTCCCCAAGAGACCCAGTACTTC. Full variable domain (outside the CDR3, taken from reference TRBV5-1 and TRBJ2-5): KAGVTQTPRYLIKTRGQQVTLSCSPISGHRSVSWYQQTPGQGLQFLFEYFSETQRNKGNFPGRFSGRQFSNSRSEMNVSTLELGDSALYLCASSFQAPQETQYFGPGTRLLVL.

The DNA of the CDR3 is TGTGCCAGCAGCCGGGACAGACAGGAAGAGACCCAGTACTTC. It specifies CASSRDRQEETQYF. The chain combines TRBV6-6 with TRBJ2-5, with TRBD1 matching 7 bases. Per the germline V gene, CDR1 is MNHNY and CDR2 is SVGAGI (reference sequence). V dropped 6 bases and J dropped 3; count of bases not matched to a gene: 7. This CDR3 comprises 14 residues.

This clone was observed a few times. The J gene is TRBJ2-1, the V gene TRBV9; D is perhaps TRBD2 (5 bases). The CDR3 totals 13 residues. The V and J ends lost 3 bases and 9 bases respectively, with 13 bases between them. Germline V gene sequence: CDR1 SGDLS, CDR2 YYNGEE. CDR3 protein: CASSGRGLSEQFF. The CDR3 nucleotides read TGTGCCAGCAGCGGCCGGGGTCTCAGTGAGCAGTTCTTC.

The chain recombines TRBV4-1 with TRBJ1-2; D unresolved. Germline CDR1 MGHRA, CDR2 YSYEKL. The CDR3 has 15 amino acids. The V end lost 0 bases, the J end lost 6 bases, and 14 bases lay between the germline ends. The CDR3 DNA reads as TGCGCCAGCAGCCAAGAGGCGGTCGGGAAGAATGGCTACACCTTC. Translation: CASSQEAVGKNGYTF.

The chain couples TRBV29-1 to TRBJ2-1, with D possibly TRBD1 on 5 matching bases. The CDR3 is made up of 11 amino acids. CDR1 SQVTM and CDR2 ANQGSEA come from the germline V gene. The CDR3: CSLAGYNEQFF. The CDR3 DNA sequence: TGCAGTTTAGCAGGGTACAATGAGCAGTTCTTC.

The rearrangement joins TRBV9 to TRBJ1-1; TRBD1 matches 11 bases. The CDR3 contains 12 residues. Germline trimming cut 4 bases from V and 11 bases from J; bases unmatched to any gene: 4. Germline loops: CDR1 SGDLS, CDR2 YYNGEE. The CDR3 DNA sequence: TGTGCCAGCAGCTCACGGGACAGGGGGGCTTTCTTT. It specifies CASSSRDRGAFF. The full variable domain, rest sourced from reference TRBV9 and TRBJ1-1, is DSGVTQTPKHLITATGQRVTLRCSPRSGDLSVYWYQQSLDQGLQFLIQYYNGEERAKGNILERFSAQQFPDLHSELNLSSLELGDSALYFCASSSRDRGAFFGQGTRLTVV.

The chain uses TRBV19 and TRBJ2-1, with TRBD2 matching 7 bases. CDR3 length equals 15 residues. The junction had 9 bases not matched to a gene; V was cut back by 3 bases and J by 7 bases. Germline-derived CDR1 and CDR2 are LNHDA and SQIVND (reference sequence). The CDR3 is CASSMVGPRGNEQFF. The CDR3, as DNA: TGTGCCAGTAGTATGGTAGGGCCGCGGGGGAATGAGCAGTTCTTC.

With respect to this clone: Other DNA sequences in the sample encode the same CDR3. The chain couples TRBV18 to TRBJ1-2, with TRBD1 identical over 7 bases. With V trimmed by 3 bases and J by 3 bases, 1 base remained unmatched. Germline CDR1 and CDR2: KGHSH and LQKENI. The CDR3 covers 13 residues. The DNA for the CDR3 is TGTGCCAGCTCACCTGACAGGGACTATGGCTACACCTTC. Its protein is CASSPDRDYGYTF.

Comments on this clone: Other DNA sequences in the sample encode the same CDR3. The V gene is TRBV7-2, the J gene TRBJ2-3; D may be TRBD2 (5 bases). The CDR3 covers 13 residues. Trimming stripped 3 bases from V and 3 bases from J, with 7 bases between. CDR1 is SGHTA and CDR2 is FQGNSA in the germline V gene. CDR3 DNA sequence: TGTGCCAGCAGCTTCGGCGGGACAGATACGCAGTATTTT. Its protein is CASSFGGTDTQYF.